This paragraph reports one T cell receptor beta chain. This entry belongs to a study of blood T cell repertoires in COVID-19. Study overall: Some COVID-19 samples were acute and others convalescent; all came from the United States, Italy and Spain. T cells, B-cell-depleted T cells, or PBMCs supplied cDNA or gDNA.

The CDR3 runs 15 residues. The germline CDR1 and CDR2 sequences are MDHEN and SYDVKM. The V end was cut by 8 bases, the J end by 1 base, with 12 bases between. The authors' processing: The assay estimated nucleated cells by amplifying reference gene primers. Data came from immunoSEQ multiplex PCR; TCRdb stores just in-frame clones and leaves some out. The DNA was the basis for D and trimming; V, J and clone size are from that table. Among around 140,000 clones listed, 81% were seen once. The TCR comes from a human donor in a cohort sampled during active COVID-19. The V gene is TRBV28, the J gene TRBJ2-6, with a tentative D call TRBD1 (5 bases). The sample taken for sequencing was peripheral blood. Here the CDR3 reads CASFASGSGANVLTF. CDR3 nucleotide sequence: TGTGCCAGCTTTGCTTCAGGGTCTGGGGCCAACGTCCTGACTTTC.